The 32 T cell receptor beta chains below come from one sample, sequenced in a study of regulatory T cells in long-lasting Graves disease. The time point was: newly diagnosed GD, antithyroid drugs for less than 3 months. Following extraction of RNA from PBMCs, that RNA was used to make the TCR library. Libraries of TCR beta came from iRepertoire HTBI primers plus Arm-PCR of CDR3 regions. TCRdb re-analysed the multiplex PCR reads in MiXCR, keeping a single row per CDR3 protein. The repertoire holds hundreds of thousands of distinct CDR3 sequences, with around 17% as singletons. The same data also went into a second study, on T cells in Graves' hyperthyroidism and ophthalmopathy.

Source: peripheral blood mononuclear cells (PBMCs), taken at new diagnosis, from a patient treated with antithyroid drugs. The receptor source for this set is a woman aged 30 to 39 with Graves disease.

The chain combines TRBV11-3 with TRBJ1-1; D gene uncertain. Germline V lookup: CDR1 SGHNT, CDR2 YENEEA. Trimming took 3 bases from V and 11 from J, leaving 16 bases between them. This CDR3 spans 13 amino acids. CDR3 amino acids: CASSFDQLGNAFF. CDR3 sequence (DNA): TGTGCCAGCAGCTTCGACCAGCTAGGGAACGCTTTCTTT.

The genes are TRBV2 and TRBJ2-1; D is perhaps TRBD2 (6 bases). V dropped 6 bases and J dropped 0 bases, with 12 bases sitting between them. Germline assignment: CDR1 SNHLY and CDR2 FYNNEI. This CDR3 spans 15 amino acids. Here the CDR3 reads CASRASESSYNEQFF. CDR3 sequence (DNA): TGTGCCAGCAGGGCTAGCGAGAGCTCCTACAATGAGCAGTTCTTC.

This clonotype was detected many times. J is TRBJ2-7 and V is TRBV11-2; no definite D call. Trimming stripped 3 bases from V and 6 bases from J, with 9 bases between. CDR1 is SGHAT and CDR2 is FQNNGV in the germline V gene. The CDR3 loop spans 12 amino acids. The CDR3 spells CASSLGGGEQYF. CDR3 DNA: TGTGCCAGCAGCTTGGGTGGTGGCGAGCAGTACTTC.

This chain connects TRBV13 to TRBJ2-7, with D possibly being TRBD2 (6 bases). V was shortened by 5 bases and J by 4 bases, with 15 bases between the two germline ends. The V gene's germline CDR1 is PRHDT and CDR2 FYEKMQ (reference sequence). The length of the CDR3 is 14 residues. DNA of the CDR3: TGTGCCAGCAGCCAGGGAGGCGGAACGTACGAGCAGTACTTC. Translated, it gives CASSQGGGTYEQYF.

This clonotype was seen more than once but under ten times. V is TRBV18 and J is TRBJ1-2, with no clear D. This CDR3 comprises 14 residues. Trimming cost V 2 bases and J 2 bases, with 9 bases left between them. Germline CDR1 KGHSH, CDR2 LQKENI. The CDR3 reads CASSPEGGNYGYTF. The CDR3 DNA follows: TGTGCCAGCTCACCAGAGGGAGGAAACTATGGCTACACCTTC.

This clonotype was detected many times. The gene calls are TRBV18 and TRBJ1-4; no clear D. V lost 2 bases and J 8 bases, leaving 6 bases between the germline ends. This CDR3 is built from 12 residues. In germline, CDR1 is KGHSH, CDR2 LQKENI. CDR3 coding DNA: TGTGCCAGCTCACCAGGCAGAGAAAAACTGTTTTTT. Translated, it gives CASSPGREKLFF.

This clonotype has more than one count but fewer than ten. The rearrangement links TRBV20-1 to TRBJ2-4; D call uncertain. Trimming left V 4 bases short and J 8 bases short, with 18 bases between. The CDR3 loop spans 14 amino acids. Germline V gene lookup returns CDR1 DFQATT and CDR2 SNEGSKA (reference sequence). The chain's CDR3 is CSANSAPETHIQYF. The CDR3 coding sequence is TGCAGTGCTAATTCGGCCCCTGAAACGCACATTCAGTACTTC.

This chain links TRBV5-1 with TRBJ2-5, with D tentatively TRBD1 or TRBD2 (6 bases each). Trimming stripped 3 bases from V and 5 bases from J, with 23 bases between. This CDR3 region has 17 residues. Germline loops: CDR1 SGHRS, CDR2 YFSETQ. As DNA, the CDR3 is TGCGCCAGCAGCTCGTTCGGGGGCGTAGAACTGAGCGAGACCCAGTACTTC. Its translation is CASSSFGGVELSETQYF.

This clonotype turned up a few times. This chain links TRBV27 with TRBJ2-1; tentative D call: TRBD2 (5 bases). Germline V lookup: CDR1 MNHEY, CDR2 SMNVEV (reference sequence). The CDR3 extends over 15 amino acids. Trimming shortened V by 3 bases and J by 4 bases, and 13 bases separated the two germline ends. CDR3 region: CASSFGLSYYNEQFF. The CDR3 region has the DNA TGTGCCAGCAGTTTCGGACTCAGCTATTACAATGAGCAGTTCTTC.

This clonotype has at least ten counts. J is TRBJ2-1 and V is TRBV6-1, with TRBD1 matching 9 bases. The CDR3 is 13 residues long. In germline, CDR1 is MNHNS, CDR2 SASEGT. V shed 8 bases and J 6 bases; nucleotides not matched to a gene: 5. CDR3 sequence reads: CASRDRVPNEQFF. The CDR3 DNA reads as TGTGCCAGCCGGGACAGGGTCCCCAATGAGCAGTTCTTC.

This clonotype was observed at least ten times. The chain carries TRBV2 and TRBJ1-4; a possible D gene is TRBD1 (5 bases). The CDR3 is made up of 13 amino acids. Germline lookup yields CDR1 SNHLY and CDR2 FYNNEI. V was clipped by 8 bases and J by 7 bases, with 14 bases between them. The CDR3 DNA reads TGTGCCAGCTTGGGGGGGTACGGTGAAAAACTGTTTTTT. This sequence encodes CASLGGYGEKLFF.

This clonotype has more than one count but fewer than ten. The rearrangement links TRBV24-1 to TRBJ2-3; perhaps TRBD2 as D (6 bases). The CDR3 runs 17 residues. Germline CDR1 is KGHDR and CDR2 is SFDVKD. V lost 3 bases and J lost 8, with 23 bases in between. CDR3 region: CATSDPGEEGIAGTQYF. CDR3 sequence (DNA): TGTGCCACCAGTGATCCCGGGGAGGAGGGGATAGCCGGTACGCAGTATTTT.

This clonotype showed up many times. J is TRBJ1-1 and V is TRBV12-3 or TRBV12-4; tentative D call: TRBD1 (5 bases). The CDR3 spans 11 residues. Trimming took off 6 bases at V and 9 bases at J, with 11 bases between the two ends. The CDR3 coding sequence is TGTGCCAGCAGCCGTGACAGTCAAGCTTTCTTT. Translation: CASSRDSQAFF.

The table lists this clonotype with many counts. This chain joins TRBV2 and TRBJ2-1; D unclear. V was clipped by 7 bases and J by 6 bases, with 16 bases between them. The germline V gene encodes CDR1 SNHLY and CDR2 FYNNEI. CDR3 length: 14 amino acids. This CDR3 is CASTGFLSRNEQFF. The CDR3, as DNA: TGTGCCAGCACTGGCTTCCTCAGCCGCAATGAGCAGTTCTTC.

This clonotype was counted many times. V gene TRBV28 combines with J gene TRBJ2-7; TRBD2 is a possible D gene (5 bases). CDR1 is MDHEN, CDR2 SYDVKM, per germline. The V gene lost 5 bases and the J gene lost 0 bases, with 14 bases spanning the gap. CDR3 length: 15 amino acids. The CDR3 here is CASSRRAPSSYEQYF. Here the CDR3 DNA reads TGTGCCAGCAGTCGGCGGGCCCCTAGCTCCTACGAGCAGTACTTC.

The chain recombines TRBV7-9 with TRBJ2-2; TRBD1 agrees at 7 bases. The CDR3 spans 17 residues. The germline gives CDR1 SEHNR, CDR2 FQNEAQ (reference sequence). With 4 bases clipped from V and 3 bases from J, the junction kept 11 bases outside the gene matches. The DNA for the CDR3 is TGTGCCAGCAGCTGGGTGTCTGGACAGGAGGACACCGGGGAGCTGTTTTTT. Its protein product is CASSWVSGQEDTGELFF.

With respect to this clonotype: The junction does not match germline at one end; this may be a read error. The V gene is TRBV7-9, the J gene TRBJ2-7, with 7 bases identical to TRBD2. Germline CDR1 reads SEHNR; CDR2 reads FQNEAQ (reference sequence). The CDR3 runs 14 residues. The CDR3 here is CTSSLARGGYEQYF. The CDR3, as DNA: TGTACCAGCAGCTTAGCCCGCGGGGGATACGAGCAGTACTTC.

The sample holds many counts of this clonotype. The V and J genes are TRBV6-5 and TRBJ1-5; the D is unclear. The CDR3 is made up of 15 amino acids. Trimming took 2 bases from V and 1 from J, leaving 9 bases between them. Germline V gene data show CDR1 as MNHEY and CDR2 as SVGAGI. CDR3 sequence: CASSYNKGSNQPQHF. The CDR3, as DNA: TGTGCCAGCAGTTACAATAAGGGAAGCAATCAGCCCCAGCATTTT.

At least ten counts were recorded for this clonotype. This sequence joins TRBV11-1 and TRBJ1-1; D gene ambiguous. The V gene's germline CDR1 is SGHAT and CDR2 FQDESV (reference sequence). Trimming pared 8 bases from V and 3 bases from J, leaving 19 bases between. The length of the CDR3 is 15 residues. The CDR3 DNA reads as TGTGCCAGCGGTCTGAGGGCTGGGTCCCACACTGAAGCTTTCTTT. Its protein is CASGLRAGSHTEAFF.

The chain uses TRBV7-9 and TRBJ2-4, with D tentatively TRBD1 (6 bases). Trimming cost V 5 bases and J 6 bases, with 14 bases left between them. This CDR3 spans 14 amino acids. Germline CDR1 reads SEHNR; CDR2 reads FQNEAQ (reference sequence). CDR3 bases: TGTGCCAGCAGCAATGATATAGGGGGAAACATTCAGTACTTC. It specifies CASSNDIGGNIQYF.

This clonotype was observed many times. This chain uses TRBV2 with TRBJ1-1; unclear D gene. Trimming took off 5 bases at V and 4 bases at J, with 14 bases between the two ends. The germline CDR1 and CDR2 sequences are SNHLY and FYNNEI. The CDR3 has 14 amino acids. The CDR3 nucleotides are TGTGCCAGCAGTTACTTGACCGCGACCACTGAAGCTTTCTTT. Translated: CASSYLTATTEAFF.

This clonotype was detected many times. J is TRBJ1-2 and V is TRBV2; 10 bases map to TRBD1. CDR3 size: 15 residues. Trimming took 6 bases from V and 5 from J; bases not matched to a gene: 9. Germline CDR1 SNHLY, CDR2 FYNNEI. The CDR3 DNA sequence: TGTGCCAGCAGAGCCGGGACAGGGGACCTATATGGCTACACCTTC. Translated, it gives CASRAGTGDLYGYTF.

This clonotype was seen repeatedly, ten times or more. The chain employs TRBV20-1 and TRBJ1-2; D unresolved. The germline gives CDR1 DFQATT, CDR2 SNEGSKA (reference sequence). CDR3 length: 10 amino acids. V was shortened by 7 bases and J by 12 bases, with 15 bases between the two germline ends. As DNA, the CDR3 is TGCAGTGGGACCGCCCAGGATCACACCTTC. This encodes CSGTAQDHTF.

In regard to this clonotype: One base away lies a much larger clone, so this may be a sequencing read error. V and J are TRBV7-8 and TRBJ2-2, with D tentatively TRBD2 (6 bases). The CDR3 is 15 residues long. CDR1 SGHVS and CDR2 FQNEAQ come from the germline V gene. The CDR3 DNA is TGTGCCAGCAGCCCCGCCGGACTACGAACCGGGGAGCCGTTTTTT. Amino acid sequence: CASSPAGLRTGEPFF.

This clonotype was picked up many times. The CDR3 loop is CASRPRGYNEQFF. The DNA of the CDR3 is TGTGCCAGCAGACCGCGGGGTTACAATGAGCAGTTCTTC. The chain recombines TRBV7-2 with TRBJ2-1; D may be TRBD2 (6 bases). Germline values: CDR1 SGHTA, CDR2 FQGNSA. The CDR3 runs 13 residues. The V gene lost 6 bases and the J gene lost 4 bases, with 10 bases spanning the gap. Based on the CDR3 plus reference TRBV7-2 and TRBJ2-1, the full variable domain is GAGVSQSPSNKVTEKGKDVELRCDPISGHTALYWYRQSLGQGLEFLIYFQGNSAPDKSGLPSDRFSAERTGGSVSTLTIQRTQQEDSAVYLCASRPRGYNEQFFGPGTRLTVL.

This clonotype occurred many times. This chain joins TRBV28 and TRBJ1-2, with 8 bases that match TRBD1. The CDR3 is 16 amino acids. Germline assignment: CDR1 MDHEN and CDR2 SYDVKM. J lost 3 bases, V lost 6 bases, and 12 bases had no gene match. The CDR3: CASSLSVGQGYYGYTF. DNA for the CDR3: TGTGCCAGCAGCCTAAGTGTCGGACAGGGCTACTATGGCTACACCTTC.

This clonotype was picked up a small number of times. The CDR3 DNA reads as TGTGCCAGCAGGCCCTCGGGACATGGCCCCAATGAGCAGTTCTTC. This codes for CASRPSGHGPNEQFF. The chain has TRBV27 and TRBJ2-1; possible D gene TRBD1, 6 bases. Trimming pared 6 bases from V and 6 bases from J, leaving 18 bases between. There are 15 residues in the CDR3. Germline V CDR1 and CDR2: MNHEY, SMNVEV (reference sequence).

V is TRBV5-6 and J is TRBJ2-7; 9 nucleotides agree with TRBD2. V shed 2 bases and J 9 bases; nucleotides not matched to a gene: 12. CDR3 size: 15 residues. Per germline, CDR1 SGHDT and CDR2 YYEEEE. CDR3: CASSFSGTSRSVQYF. For the CDR3, the DNA is TGTGCCAGCAGCTTTTCGGGGACTAGCCGTTCTGTGCAGTACTTC.

Notes on this clonotype: It is likely a read error, because the conserved phenylalanine at the end of the CDR3 is missing. It is unclear where the CDR3 begins or ends on the DNA, so no DNA is shown, and the CDR3 is as TCRdb lists it. CDR3 in amino acids: CASSSGGLAFNY. The chain employs TRBV28 and TRBJ2-1; the table's D gene call, TRBD2, was not cross checked with the DNA. A total of 12 residues make up the CDR3, ends included. From germline, CDR1 is MDHEN and CDR2 SYDVKM.

This clonotype occurred many times. The V and J genes are TRBV28 and TRBJ2-7; 9 nucleotides agree with TRBD1. Germline V lookup: CDR1 MDHEN, CDR2 SYDVKM. V trimming: 6 bases; J trimming: 3 bases; junction bases outside the gene matches: 9. This CDR3 has 15 residues. This CDR3 is CASRQPGQGRYEQYF. Written as DNA, the CDR3 is TGTGCCAGCAGACAACCGGGACAGGGCCGCTACGAGCAGTACTTC.

This clonotype was picked up many times. The chain couples TRBV2 to TRBJ2-3; 8 bases line up with TRBD2. Germline V gene data show CDR1 as SNHLY and CDR2 as FYNNEI. CDR3 length: 14 amino acids. Trimming cost V 5 bases and J 9 bases; bases outside gene matches: 10. The CDR3 here is CASSLRTSSGTQYF. The CDR3 DNA follows: TGTGCCAGCAGTCTCCGGACTAGCTCAGGAACGCAGTATTTT.

This clonotype was seen many times. This chain connects TRBV2 to TRBJ2-3, with TRBD2 matching over 16 bases. V lost 6 bases, J lost 6 bases, and 18 bases stayed unmatched. Per the germline V gene, CDR1 is SNHLY and CDR2 is FYNNEI. The CDR3 sequence is 20 residues long. In DNA, the CDR3 is TGTGCCAGCAGCGAAAGCACAGCGGGACTAGCGGGAGGGCCGCAGGATACGCAGTATTTT. The encoded protein is CASSESTAGLAGGPQDTQYF.